Presented here are 29 T cell receptor beta chains from one specimen sequenced in a study of neurological immune-mediated disorders. A single record per CDR3 protein comes from TCRdb applying MiXCR to the 5' RACE reads. The sample has roughly 34,000 distinct CDR3 sequences; about 12% are singletons. Time point here: longitudinal time-point 2. The sequenced sample was PBMCs. Receptor source: a woman in her forties in good health.

This clonotype was counted ten times or more. This chain uses TRBV7-3 with TRBJ2-7; 10 bases are a match to TRBD1. Per germline, CDR1 SGHTA and CDR2 FQGTGA. J gave up 4 bases and V 4 bases, and 7 bases lay outside the gene matches. The CDR3 sequence is 15 residues long. The DNA of the CDR3 is TGTGCCAGCAGCTCGACAGGGGGCCTCGGGTACGAGCAGTACTTC. It specifies CASSSTGGLGYEQYF.

Only a few counts were recorded for this clonotype. The chain couples TRBV5-1 to TRBJ2-6; D gene unclear. This CDR3 contains 17 residues. Trimming left V 0 bases short and J 0 bases short, with 10 bases between. Germline CDR1 and CDR2: SGHRS and YFSETQ. The CDR3: CASSLVGQSSGANVLTF. The CDR3 DNA sequence: TGCGCCAGCAGCTTGGTCGGCCAGAGCTCTGGGGCCAACGTCCTGACTTTC.

The rearrangement joins TRBV27 to TRBJ2-1; D unresolved. This CDR3 spans 13 amino acids. V was shortened by 3 bases and J by 5 bases, with 8 bases between the two germline ends. The germline CDR1 and CDR2 sequences are MNHEY and SMNVEV (reference sequence). The CDR3 DNA follows: TGTGCCAGCAGTTTGGTACGTCACAATGAGCAGTTCTTC. Protein product: CASSLVRHNEQFF.

The chain joins TRBV7-2 to TRBJ2-3; D may correspond to TRBD1 or TRBD2 (5 bases each). CDR1 is SGHTA and CDR2 is FQGNSA in the germline V gene. CDR3 size: 15 residues. Trimming removed 8 bases from V and 2 bases from J, with 17 bases in between. DNA of the CDR3: TGTGCCAGCCGCCGGGACGGAATTTCCACAGATACGCAGTATTTT. Protein sequence: CASRRDGISTDTQYF.

Concerning this clonotype itself: The junction and the germline gene differ at one end; a read error may be behind it. The V gene is TRBV20-1, the J gene TRBJ2-7, with D tentatively TRBD1 (6 bases). This CDR3 spans 15 amino acids. Germline V gives CDR1 DFQATT, CDR2 SNEGSKA (reference sequence). The CDR3 sequence: CTAPVAQGKDNEQYF. The DNA for the CDR3 is TGCACTGCTCCCGTTGCCCAGGGGAAAGATAACGAGCAGTACTTC.

This clonotype was counted only a few times. V gene TRBV7-2 combines with J gene TRBJ1-3; D ambiguous. The CDR3 is made up of 15 amino acids. From germline, CDR1 is SGHTA and CDR2 FQGNSA. Between the trimmed V and J ends, which lost 0 bases and 7 bases, there was a span of 13 bases. The CDR3 region is CASSLALRARNTIYF. As DNA, the CDR3 is TGTGCCAGCAGCTTAGCGCTACGGGCGAGGAACACCATATATTTT.

Many counts were recorded for this clonotype. The chain combines TRBV10-2 with TRBJ1-2; 8 bases fit TRBD1. The trim removed 7 bases at V and 4 bases at J, leaving 5 bases unmatched. Germline lookup yields CDR1 WSHSY and CDR2 SAAADI. The CDR3 has 13 residues. The CDR3 region has the DNA TGCGCCAGCACGGACAGGGCGGGCTATGGCTACACCTTC. Translating gives CASTDRAGYGYTF.

This clonotype was counted at least ten times. The rearrangement joins TRBV10-3 to TRBJ1-2, with TRBD1 identical over 8 bases. Germline V gives CDR1 ENHRY, CDR2 SYGVKD. The CDR3 has 15 residues. V shed 6 bases, J shed 6 bases, and the junction held 12 bases outside the gene matches. CDR3 in DNA: TGTGCCATCAGCGAGAGGGCGGACAGGGTCGATGGCTACACCTTC. This encodes CAISERADRVDGYTF.

This clonotype was detected many times. The rearrangement links TRBV29-1 to TRBJ2-7; tentative D call: TRBD1 (8 bases). The V end lost 7 bases, the J end lost 7 bases, and 20 bases lay between the germline ends. The CDR3 has 13 residues. Germline V CDR1 and CDR2: SQVTM, ANQGSEA. The CDR3: CSGTGGVTGEQYF. The CDR3 DNA follows: TGCAGCGGCACAGGGGGGGTCACGGGGGAGCAGTACTTC.

This clonotype was seen at least ten times. This chain joins TRBV12-3 or TRBV12-4 and TRBJ1-5, with D perhaps TRBD1 (5 bases). This CDR3 is built from 13 residues. V lost 9 bases and J lost 1, with 10 bases in between. The CDR3 DNA follows: TGTGCCAGTCAACAGGAGAGCAATCAGCCCCAGCATTTT. It translates to CASQQESNQPQHF.

This clonotype was recorded many times. The gene calls are TRBV12-3 or TRBV12-4 and TRBJ1-2; TRBD1 might be the D (6 bases). Deletions cut 7 bases from V and 5 bases from J, with 17 bases between. This CDR3 is 14 amino acids long. CDR3 region: CASTPRDTSYGYTF. Here the CDR3 DNA reads TGTGCCAGCACCCCCCGGGACACGTCATATGGCTACACCTTC.

The sample holds many counts of this clonotype. The chain recombines TRBV27 with TRBJ2-7; the D is unclear. The germline gives CDR1 MNHEY, CDR2 SMNVEV (reference sequence). The V gene lost 2 bases and the J gene lost 0 bases, with 11 bases spanning the gap. The CDR3 is 15 amino acids. The chain's CDR3 is CASSLRGLDSYEQYF. The DNA for the CDR3 is TGTGCCAGCAGTTTAAGAGGCCTGGACTCCTACGAGCAGTACTTC.

The rearrangement uses TRBV5-8 and TRBJ2-7; tentatively, D is TRBD1 (5 bases). The germline gives CDR1 SGHTS, CDR2 YDEGEE. This CDR3 region has 13 residues. The V end was cut by 1 base, the J end by 6 bases, with 11 bases between. The CDR3, as DNA: TGTGCCAGCAGCTTGAGGACATGTCCCGAGCAGTACTTC. It translates to CASSLRTCPEQYF.

This clonotype was counted at least ten times. The chain carries TRBV15 and TRBJ1-3; D perhaps matches TRBD1 (6 bases). The length of the CDR3 is 15 residues. V lost 4 bases and J lost 0, with 10 bases in between. Looked up from germline, CDR1 is LNHNV and CDR2 is YYDKDF (reference sequence). The CDR3 reads CATSTGHGSGNTIYF. CDR3 sequence (DNA): TGTGCCACCAGCACGGGACACGGCTCTGGAAACACCATATATTTT.

This clonotype appeared many times. V usage is TRBV2 and J usage is TRBJ2-7; the D gene is possibly TRBD2 (6 bases). Trimming cost V 6 bases and J 5 bases, with 11 bases left between them. The CDR3 is 12 amino acids. The V gene's germline CDR1 is SNHLY and CDR2 FYNNEI. CDR3 nucleotides: TGTGCCAGCAGAGTCCAGCGGGACGAGCAGTACTTC. This gives the protein CASRVQRDEQYF.

At least ten counts were recorded for this clonotype. The V call is TRBV20-1, the J call TRBJ1-5; no clear D gene. The CDR3 spans 13 residues. Germline assignment: CDR1 DFQATT and CDR2 SNEGSKA (reference sequence). Trimming pared 1 base from V and 1 base from J, leaving 5 bases between. This CDR3 reads CSARGPSNQPQHF. In nucleotides, the CDR3 is TGCAGTGCTAGAGGGCCCAGCAATCAGCCCCAGCATTTT.

This clonotype was seen at least ten times. This chain joins TRBV20-1 and TRBJ1-5; 8 nucleotides match TRBD1. CDR3 length: 14 residues. The germline V gene has CDR1 DFQATT and CDR2 SNEGSKA (reference sequence). The V and J ends lost 0 bases and 5 bases, in that order; junction bases with no gene match: 3. CDR3 amino acids: CSARDGQGYQPQHF. CDR3 bases: TGCAGTGCTAGAGATGGACAGGGCTATCAGCCCCAGCATTTT.

This clonotype showed up just a few times. The chain couples TRBV20-1 to TRBJ2-5; no reliable D call. Germline-derived CDR1 and CDR2 are DFQATT and SNEGSKA (reference sequence). CDR3 size: 14 residues. V lost 0 bases and J lost 5, with 13 bases in between. The CDR3 coding sequence is TGCAGTGCTAGAGATCTGTGGGGTAGCGAGACCCAGTACTTC. Translated: CSARDLWGSETQYF.

In its sample, this clonotype is medium-sized (0.01 to 0.1%). The chain combines TRBV4-2 with TRBJ2-3; 16 bases line up with TRBD2. Trimming took 3 bases from V and 4 from J; bases not matched to a gene: 1. Looked up from germline, CDR1 is LGHNA and CDR2 is YNFKEQ. This CDR3 contains 16 residues. The CDR3 sequence: CASSQGLAGGADTQYF. In DNA form, the CDR3 reads TGTGCCAGCAGCCAGGGACTAGCGGGAGGGGCAGATACGCAGTATTTT.

In its sample, this clonotype was seen many times. The chain is built from TRBV9 and TRBJ2-1; the D gene could be TRBD1 or TRBD2 (5 bases each). Per the germline V gene, CDR1 is SGDLS and CDR2 is YYNGEE. There are 14 residues in the CDR3. Trimming shortened V by 2 bases and J by 8 bases, and 14 bases separated the two germline ends. The CDR3 bases are TGTGCCAGCAGCGTGCAGGGAGAAATCGATGAGCAGTTCTTC. Translation: CASSVQGEIDEQFF.

This clonotype was seen ten or more times. This chain joins TRBV5-6 and TRBJ1-2; no definite D call. This CDR3 region has 17 residues. V was trimmed by 4 bases and J by 2 bases, leaving 21 bases between them. Germline CDR1 SGHDT, CDR2 YYEEEE. CDR3 in amino acids: CASSQDPTPSSNYGYTF. The CDR3 DNA reads as TGTGCCAGCAGCCAGGATCCAACACCCTCTTCCAACTATGGCTACACCTTC.

Many counts were recorded for this clonotype. This chain uses TRBV24-1 with TRBJ1-2, with TRBD1 identical over 7 bases. The CDR3 has 14 amino acids. J was trimmed by 6 bases and V by 4 bases; bases with no gene match: 7. In germline, CDR1 is KGHDR, CDR2 SFDVKD. The DNA for the CDR3 is TGTGCCACCAGTGACCCAGGACAGGCAGATGGCTACACCTTC. Translation: CATSDPGQADGYTF.

At least ten counts were recorded for this clonotype. The chain is built from TRBV7-3 and TRBJ2-1, with D unclear. The germline gives CDR1 SGHTA, CDR2 FQGTGA. The CDR3 is 15 amino acids. The V end was cut by 4 bases, the J end by 1 base, with 11 bases between. CDR3 nucleotide sequence: TGTGCCAGCAGCTCTGCAGGTGCATCCTACAATGAGCAGTTCTTC. Translating it yields CASSSAGASYNEQFF.

V and J are TRBV6-5 and TRBJ1-1; D remains ambiguous. The length of the CDR3 is 10 residues. V lost 1 base and J lost 10, with 4 bases in between. Germline lookup yields CDR1 MNHEY and CDR2 SVGAGI. Here the CDR3 DNA reads TGTGCCAGCAGTTACTTTGGAGCTTTCTTT. Protein sequence: CASSYFGAFF.

J is TRBJ2-2 and V is TRBV3-1, with D maybe TRBD2 (6 bases). Germline CDR1 and CDR2: LGHDT and YNNKEL (reference sequence). The V end was cut by 6 bases, the J end by 5 bases, with 28 bases between. This CDR3 has 19 residues. This CDR3 is CASSRAGGTSWRGTGELFF. As DNA, the CDR3 is TGTGCCAGCAGTCGTGCCGGGGGAACTAGCTGGAGAGGTACCGGGGAGCTGTTTTTT. Combining the CDR3 with reference TRBV3-1 and TRBJ2-2 gives the whole variable domain DTAVSQTPKYLVTQMGNDKSIKCEQNLGHDTMYWYKQDSKKFLKIMFSYNNKELIINETVPNRFSPKSPDKAHLNLHINSLELGDSAVYFCASSRAGGTSWRGTGELFFGEGSRLTVL.

Points on this clonotype: Relative to the germline gene, one junction end is altered; a read error may explain this. DNA of the CDR3: TGCAGTGCTAGTCGTCTGGGTCTAGCGGGGGATATTCGAGAGACTCAGTACTTC. Encoded protein: CSASRLGLAGDIRETQYF. The V gene is TRBV20-1, the J gene TRBJ2-5, with 10 bases fitting TRBD2. The CDR3 is 18 amino acids. Germline values: CDR1 DFQATT, CDR2 SNEGSKA (reference sequence).

There are many counts of this clonotype. The genes are TRBV4-2 and TRBJ2-7; 14 nucleotides agree with TRBD2. The CDR3 is 18 residues long. The germline V gene has CDR1 LGHNA and CDR2 YNFKEQ. J gave up 7 bases and V 0 bases, and 11 bases lay outside the gene matches. DNA for the CDR3: TGTGCCAGCAGCCAAGATCGGGGACTAGCGGGAGTAATGGGGGAGCAGTACTTC. Residues: CASSQDRGLAGVMGEQYF.

This clonotype was observed at least ten times. The gene calls are TRBV20-1 and TRBJ1-5; D is uncertain. Germline V gene lookup returns CDR1 DFQATT and CDR2 SNEGSKA (reference sequence). The V and J ends lost 6 bases and 0 bases respectively, with 12 bases between them. This CDR3 region has 14 residues. DNA for the CDR3: TGCAGTGCCAGCGGGTTATTTAGCAATCAGCCCCAGCATTTT. This codes for CSASGLFSNQPQHF.

This clonotype showed up many times. The chain links TRBV7-2 to TRBJ1-5; no definite D call. Trimming pared 5 bases from V and 0 bases from J, leaving 11 bases between. The germline gives CDR1 SGHTA, CDR2 FQGNSA. This CDR3 contains 15 residues. CDR3: CASSTTWNSNQPQHF. The CDR3 DNA reads as TGTGCCAGCAGCACGACGTGGAATAGCAATCAGCCCCAGCATTTT.